This T cell receptor (beta chain) was found in a study of T cells in women clearing cervical HPV infection. Study overall: Controls were women whose single incident HPV16 infection cleared within 12 months without precancer or cancer. Controls gave blood once infection was undetectable; cases at lesion identification.

Trimming took 5 bases from V and 0 from J, leaving 11 bases between them. Germline V gene data show CDR1 as SEHNR and CDR2 as FQNEAQ (reference sequence). This CDR3 is 15 amino acids long. Study-level results: TRBV6-7 abundance was lower in cases than controls (around 0.11% versus 0.15%).

immunoSEQ multiplex PCR used an average of approximately 1,300 ng genomic DNA. This table comes from immunoSEQ multiplex PCR, and its TCRdb copy is limited to in-frame clones, with some not included. This repertoire includes under 45,000 clones. On this clone itself: Its antigen is not identified. The read finishes 3 residues shy of the CDR3 end, and the germline J gene is used to complete it.

The sequenced sample was blood buffy coat. The receptor's source is a woman aged 18-70 years with a cervical HPV16 infection that either progressed to CIN3+ or cleared (not recorded which). This sequence joins TRBV7-9 and TRBJ2-1, with a weak D call TRBD1 (6 bases). The CDR3 DNA, read in part, is TGTGCCAGCAGCCACAGGGTGAGCTCCTACAATGAG. It specifies CASSHRVSSYNE. In full, the CDR3 is CASSHRVSSYNEQFF.